This T cell receptor (beta chain) came from a study of shared clonotypes between healthy human individuals. The V segment lost 1 base and the J segment 2 bases; nucleotides outside the gene matches: 4. Germline CDR1 is MNHEY and CDR2 is SVGAGI. The CDR3 loop spans 15 amino acids. Libraries were prepared by immunoSEQ multiplex PCR; TCRdb keeps only in-frame clonotypes and omits some of them. This sample has 2 million to 2.5 million clones, with roughly 95% found just once. The gene calls are TRBV6-5 and TRBJ2-5; 7 bases match TRBD1. The sequence was collected from a young man in good health. Sequenced material: naive CD4+ T cells sorted from blood. Subset specified: CD45RA+ positively selected. The CDR3 protein is CASSYLAGGQETQYF. DNA for the CDR3: TGTGCCAGCAGTTACTTAGCAGGGGGACAAGAGACCCAGTACTTC.